This record concerns one T cell receptor (beta chain) sequence. This record belongs to a study of blood T cell repertoires in COVID-19. Clones were sequenced by immunoSEQ multiplex PCR, and TCRdb holds only the in-frame ones, with some missing. The repertoire includes 130,000 to 150,000 clones, over 70% of them detected once, and approximately 1.5% sits in the top ten. CDR3 length equals 16 residues. From germline, CDR1 is MNHEY and CDR2 SVGAGI. The V end lost 3 bases, the J end lost 8 bases, and 17 bases lay between the germline ends. The chain couples TRBV6-5 to TRBJ1-6, with TRBD1 as a possible D gene (6 bases). The source of this sequence is a woman in her fifties or sixties with acute or convalescent COVID-19. Specimen: peripheral blood. This chain's CDR3 is CASSYAGAVLDSPLHF. CDR3 DNA sequence: TGTGCCAGCAGTTATGCAGGGGCCGTTCTAGATTCACCCCTCCACTTT.